These 4 T cell receptor beta chains originate from one sample sequenced in a study of regulatory T cells in long-lasting Graves disease. The sample's time point: newly diagnosed GD, antithyroid drugs for less than 3 months. The TCR library used RNA extracted from PBMCs. Both iRepertoire HTBI primers and Arm-PCR of CDR3 regions were used to build the TCR beta libraries. MiXCR, applied by TCRdb to the multiplex PCR reads, yields one record per CDR3 protein. The sample records 500,000 to 700,000 distinct CDR3 sequences, 16% being singletons. These data were also reused for a study on T cells in Graves' hyperthyroidism and ophthalmopathy.

The starting material was peripheral blood mononuclear cells (PBMCs), obtained at new diagnosis, from a patient treated with antithyroid drugs. Receptor source: a woman in her twenties or thirties with Graves disease.

A remark on this clonotype: Sequence at one end of the junction differs from germline and may be a read error. The V gene is TRBV11-2, the J gene TRBJ2-3; D may be TRBD2 (5 bases). Looked up from germline, CDR1 is SGHAT and CDR2 is FQNNGV. This CDR3 has 13 residues. The CDR3 reads CASSFAGTDTQCF. Here the CDR3 DNA reads TGTGCCAGCAGCTTTGCGGGCACAGATACGCAGTGTTTT. The complete variable domain, with remaining parts taken from reference TRBV11-2 and TRBJ2-3, reads EAGVAQSPRYKIIEKRQSVAFWCNPISGHATLYWYQQILGQGPKLLIQFQNNGVVDDSQLPKDRFSAERLKGVDSTLKIQPAKLEDSAVYLCASSFAGTDTQCFGPGTRLTVL.

A single count supports this clonotype. The chain employs TRBV5-7 and TRBJ2-1; tentative D call: TRBD2 (5 bases). TRBV5-7 is an open reading frame whose function is uncertain. The CDR3 is 13 amino acids. V lost 2 bases and J 8 bases, leaving 11 bases between the germline ends. CDR3: CASSFIGVYEQFF. CDR3 DNA: TGTGCCAGCAGCTTTATCGGGGTTTATGAGCAGTTCTTC.

This clonotype appeared many times. The rearrangement links TRBV28 to TRBJ2-7; 7 nucleotides match TRBD1. J lost 2 bases, V lost 3 bases, and 7 bases had no gene match. The CDR3 sequence is 15 residues long. The V gene's germline CDR1 is MDHEN and CDR2 SYDVKM. The CDR3 reads CASSLNRDSPYEQYF. DNA for the CDR3: TGTGCCAGCAGTTTGAACCGGGACAGCCCCTACGAGCAGTACTTC.

This clonotype was found many times. The chain combines TRBV28 with TRBJ1-6; D uncertain. CDR1 is MDHEN and CDR2 is SYDVKM in the germline V gene. The CDR3 is 11 residues long. V lost 3 bases and J lost 14, with 8 bases in between. CDR3 region: CASSFLGALHF. In DNA form, the CDR3 reads TGTGCCAGCAGTTTTCTTGGGGCCCTCCACTTT.